Below, 16 T cell receptor beta chains from the same sample are listed, as sequenced in a study of T cells generated in artificial thymic organoids. The antigens for these receptors are not known. Reverse primers in the TRAC or TRBC constant regions drove separate semi-nested PCRs for TCRalpha and TCRbeta. TCRdb independently ran MiXCR on the 5' RACE reads; one entry per CDR3 protein. The sample comprises approximately 5,400 distinct CDR3 sequences, around 25% of which are singletons, and under 3% rests with the top ten. Artificial thymic organoids aggregated human hematopoietic stem and progenitor cells with human DLL1-expressing MS5 murine stromal cells. Residual T cells were removed by FACS sorting CD34+CD3- progenitor cells before seeding the organoids. Sequenced material: naive CD8+ T cells grown in artificial thymic organoids from cord blood stem and progenitor cells. Subset noted: CD3+TCRalphabeta+CD8SP T cells; for blood, CD45RO-CCR7+ naive CD8+ T cells. These TCRs come from a human donor who gave cord blood stem cells for thymic organoid culture, a cardiac surgery patient who gave postnatal thymus, or a blood donor (not recorded which).

This clonotype is labeled medium-sized. The CDR3 region has the DNA TGTGCCAGCAGTTACTCGGGACAGGGCTACAATGAGCAGTTCTTC. It yields the protein CASSYSGQGYNEQFF. J is TRBJ2-1 and V is TRBV6-5; 9 nucleotides align to TRBD1. V dropped 0 bases and J dropped 3; count of bases not matched to a gene: 0. Germline-derived CDR1 and CDR2 are MNHEY and SVGAGI. The CDR3 has 15 amino acids.

This clonotype was counted between two and nine times. The chain carries TRBV4-3 and TRBJ2-1; D may be TRBD1 or TRBD2 (6 bases each). The CDR3 has 16 residues. V lost 0 bases and J 4 bases, leaving 13 bases between the germline ends. Germline CDR1 reads LGHNA; CDR2 reads YSLEER. Written as DNA, the CDR3 is TGCGCCAGCAGCCAAGATGGGGGGCTGGGGTACAATGAGCAGTTCTTC. Encoded protein: CASSQDGGLGYNEQFF.

The chain is built from TRBV19 and TRBJ1-5; possible D gene TRBD1, 6 bases. The CDR3 totals 15 residues. V shed 5 bases and J shed 2 bases, with 13 bases lying between them. CDR1 is LNHDA and CDR2 is SQIVND in the germline V gene (reference sequence). The chain's CDR3 is CASSRQGPCNQPQHF. CDR3 DNA sequence: TGTGCCAGTAGTCGTCAGGGGCCATGCAATCAGCCCCAGCATTTT.

The J gene is TRBJ1-5, the V gene TRBV30, with D possibly TRBD1 on 5 matching bases. V shed 1 base and J shed 9 bases, with 13 bases lying between them. CDR1 GTSNPN and CDR2 SVGIG come from the germline V gene (reference sequence). The CDR3 contains 13 residues. The CDR3 loop reads CAWSGLFGAPQHF. Here the CDR3 DNA reads TGTGCCTGGAGTGGACTTTTCGGGGCGCCCCAGCATTTT.

On this clonotype itself: A clone one base away is much larger, so this may be a read error. This rearrangement joins TRBV7-2 to TRBJ1-1; possibly TRBD1 for D (5 bases). This CDR3 spans 14 amino acids. Germline V gene data show CDR1 as SGHTA and CDR2 as FQGNSA. V lost 5 bases, J lost 6 bases, and 16 bases lay in between. CDR3 DNA: TGTGCCAGCAGCACGGGGCTTAGGGACTCTGAAGCTTTCTTT. This encodes CASSTGLRDSEAFF.

This clonotype is termed medium-sized. The gene calls are TRBV28 and TRBJ1-5; D is unresolved. CDR1 MDHEN and CDR2 SYDVKM come from the germline V gene. The CDR3 length is 16 residues. Trimming shortened V by 4 bases and J by 1 base, and 14 bases separated the two germline ends. The CDR3 bases are TGTGCCAGCAGTTCACTGACCTGGAGGAGCAATCAGCCCCAGCATTTT. Protein product: CASSSLTWRSNQPQHF. Together with reference TRBV28 and TRBJ1-5, the CDR3 gives the full variable domain: DVKVTQSSRYLVKRTGEKVFLECVQDMDHENMFWYRQDPGLGLRLIYFSYDVKMKEKGDIPEGYSVSREKKERFSLILESASTNQTSMYLCASSSLTWRSNQPQHFGDGTRLSIL.

This clonotype has a count of ten or more. The chain uses TRBV7-2 and TRBJ2-7; TRBD2 might be the D (6 bases). Germline V gene lookup returns CDR1 SGHTA and CDR2 FQGNSA. CDR3 length: 14 residues. Trimming removed 5 bases at V and 1 base at J, with 12 bases between. The CDR3 region has the DNA TGTGCCAGCAGCCAAGGAGCGGGTTCCTACGAGCAGTACTTC. Translation gives CASSQGAGSYEQYF.

This clonotype is labeled medium-sized. The chain links TRBV4-1 to TRBJ2-4; possible D gene TRBD1, 7 bases. The CDR3 contains 18 residues. The ends were cut back, 0 bases at V and 2 bases at J, with 17 bases in the middle. CDR1 MGHRA and CDR2 YSYEKL come from the germline V gene. Here the CDR3 reads CASSQDIGAGGPKNIQYF. The CDR3 coding sequence is TGCGCCAGCAGCCAAGATATTGGGGCAGGGGGGCCCAAAAACATTCAGTACTTC.

The chain employs TRBV7-9 and TRBJ2-3, with 15 positions matching TRBD2. Germline V gene lookup returns CDR1 SEHNR and CDR2 FQNEAQ (reference sequence). This CDR3 contains 20 residues. The V segment lost 4 bases and the J segment 5 bases; nucleotides outside the gene matches: 16. CDR3 sequence reads: CASSSCPGTSGGRGRDTQYF. CDR3 DNA: TGTGCCAGCAGCTCGTGTCCCGGGACTAGCGGGGGGAGAGGGAGAGATACGCAGTATTTT.

This clonotype is judged medium-sized. The chain combines TRBV2 with TRBJ1-2; D not certain. Per germline, CDR1 SNHLY and CDR2 FYNNEI. CDR3 length: 17 residues. Trimming took 2 bases from V and 4 from J, leaving 20 bases between them. The CDR3 loop is CASSELVCRRLGYGYTF. The CDR3 DNA reads as TGTGCCAGCAGTGAACTGGTTTGCAGACGACTTGGCTATGGCTACACCTTC.

This clonotype qualifies as medium-sized (0.01 to 0.1%). The genes are TRBV4-2 and TRBJ2-1, with 10 bases matching TRBD2. V lost 3 bases, J lost 5 bases, and 13 bases stayed unmatched. Germline CDR1 reads LGHNA; CDR2 reads YNFKEQ. The CDR3 is 18 residues long. CDR3 in DNA: TGTGCCAGCAGCCAGGAAGGACTAGCGGCGTGGCGGCACAATGAGCAGTTCTTC. This codes for CASSQEGLAAWRHNEQFF.

In this sample, this clonotype is medium-sized. This chain connects TRBV5-1 to TRBJ2-7, with 9 bases lining up with TRBD1. The germline CDR1 and CDR2 sequences are SGHRS and YFSETQ. The CDR3 sequence is 14 residues long. V shed 5 bases, J shed 6 bases, and the junction held 9 bases outside the gene matches. CDR3 DNA sequence: TGCGCCAGCAGTGATCGGGACAGGGAGAGCGAGCAGTACTTC. It specifies CASSDRDRESEQYF.

In its sample, this clonotype is medium-sized. The gene calls are TRBV24-1 and TRBJ2-2, with TRBD1 matching over 7 bases. V lost 1 base and J lost 1; bases outside the gene matches: 2. The CDR3 is 16 amino acids. Germline V lookup: CDR1 KGHDR, CDR2 SFDVKD. The CDR3 coding sequence is TGTGCCACCAGTGATTTAGGGACAGAGAACACCGGGGAGCTGTTTTTT. Protein sequence: CATSDLGTENTGELFF.

By share, this clonotype ranks as medium-sized. The chain uses TRBV27 and TRBJ2-7; 8 nucleotides agree with TRBD1. The CDR3 has 15 amino acids. V shed 0 bases, J shed 2 bases, and the junction held 3 bases outside the gene matches. The germline V gene encodes CDR1 MNHEY and CDR2 SMNVEV (reference sequence). The DNA for the CDR3 is TGTGCCAGCAGTTTATCGACAGGGGTCCCCTACGAGCAGTACTTC. Amino acids: CASSLSTGVPYEQYF.

This clonotype came up a few times. This chain joins TRBV6-2 or TRBV6-3 and TRBJ2-3; 7 positions match TRBD1. V was pared by 2 bases and J by 4 bases, with 3 bases of the junction left unmatched. This CDR3 is 14 amino acids long. Germline V gene lookup returns CDR1 MNHEY and CDR2 SVGEGT. The CDR3 sequence: CASSYLDRADTQYF. The DNA for the CDR3 is TGTGCCAGCAGTTACCTAGACAGGGCAGATACGCAGTATTTT.

This chain uses TRBV29-1 with TRBJ2-5; D possibly corresponds to TRBD1 (6 bases). V gave up 3 bases and J gave up 1 base, with 12 bases separating them. Germline CDR1 and CDR2: SQVTM and ANQGSEA. The CDR3 is 14 amino acids. CDR3 DNA: TGCAGCGTTGACCTCGGACAGTGCCAAGAGACCCAGTACTTC. This sequence encodes CSVDLGQCQETQYF.